These 21 T cell receptor beta chains came from one sample sequenced in a study of identical twins. TCRdb passed the 5' RACE reads through MiXCR, listing each CDR3 protein once. The sample includes about 890,000 distinct CDR3 sequences, about 12% of them seen just once. These records were also assigned to another study, of yellow fever vaccine responses in identical twins.

Sequencing was done on a sample of PBMCs. All receptors derive from a young woman in good health.

This clonotype was observed a few times. The chain couples TRBV5-1 to TRBJ1-5; the match to TRBD1 covers 9 bases. The length of the CDR3 is 15 residues. Per germline, CDR1 SGHRS and CDR2 YFSETQ. V lost 4 bases, J lost 7 bases, and 9 bases stayed unmatched. The CDR3 nucleotides read TGCGCCAGCAGCCCAACAGGGGGCGCGGGGCAGCCCCAGCATTTT. Its protein is CASSPTGGAGQPQHF.

This clonotype has ten or more counts. The V gene is TRBV5-1, the J gene TRBJ2-5; a weak D match, TRBD1 (6 bases). The CDR3 is 14 residues long. CDR1 and CDR2 (germline): SGHRS, YFSETQ. V was shortened by 3 bases and J by 2 bases, with 11 bases between the two germline ends. The CDR3 is CASSSDRIQETQYF. The CDR3 nucleotides are TGCGCCAGCAGCTCGGACAGAATTCAAGAGACCCAGTACTTC. Full variable domain (outside the CDR3, taken from reference TRBV5-1 and TRBJ2-5): KAGVTQTPRYLIKTRGQQVTLSCSPISGHRSVSWYQQTPGQGLQFLFEYFSETQRNKGNFPGRFSGRQFSNSRSEMNVSTLELGDSALYLCASSSDRIQETQYFGPGTRLLVL.

The gene calls are TRBV6-1 and TRBJ1-5; possibly TRBD1 for D (6 bases). Trimming took 4 bases from V and 3 from J, leaving 16 bases between them. Germline CDR1 is MNHNS and CDR2 is SASEGT. The CDR3 spans 16 residues. In DNA, the CDR3 is TGTGCCAGCAGTGCAGCCGGGACACTTACCAATCAGCCCCAGCATTTT. It encodes CASSAAGTLTNQPQHF.

This clonotype has more than one count but fewer than ten. The V call is TRBV7-6, the J call TRBJ2-1, with TRBD1 matching over 11 bases. CDR3 length equals 15 residues. V shed 5 bases and J 6 bases; nucleotides not matched to a gene: 6. Germline assignment: CDR1 SGHVS and CDR2 FNYEAQ. The CDR3 spells CASSPTGQGVNEQFF. Written as DNA, the CDR3 is TGTGCCAGCAGCCCGACGGGACAGGGGGTCAATGAGCAGTTCTTC.

CDR3 in amino acids: CASSPGTGSVWELFF. Here the CDR3 DNA reads TGTGCCAGCAGTCCTGGGACAGGGTCTGTCTGGGAGCTGTTTTTT. This rearrangement joins TRBV11-3 to TRBJ2-2; 9 bases align to TRBD1. Germline CDR1 and CDR2: SGHNT and YENEEA. CDR3 size: 15 residues. V dropped 6 bases and J dropped 9; count of bases not matched to a gene: 11.

The CDR3 DNA reads TGTGCCAGCAGTTACTCGATGGGGCTAGCCCTCTACAATGAGCAGTTCTTC. This encodes CASSYSMGLALYNEQFF. The chain joins TRBV6-5 to TRBJ2-1; D is possibly TRBD1 or TRBD2 (5 bases each). The germline gives CDR1 MNHEY, CDR2 SVGAGI. Trimming took off 0 bases at V and 3 bases at J, with 15 bases between the two ends. The CDR3 contains 17 residues.

This clonotype has just one count. The chain is built from TRBV20-1 and TRBJ2-2; D is perhaps TRBD1 or TRBD2 (5 bases each). The V end lost 8 bases, the J end lost 0 bases, and 13 bases lay between the germline ends. CDR3 length: 14 residues. Germline V gene lookup returns CDR1 DFQATT and CDR2 SNEGSKA (reference sequence). The DNA of the CDR3 is TGCAGTCTTCCGGGACGGACGAACACCGGGGAGCTGTTTTTT. Translated: CSLPGRTNTGELFF.

This clonotype was detected ten times or more. The genes are TRBV4-2 and TRBJ2-5; D perhaps matches TRBD2 (6 bases). This CDR3 is 13 amino acids long. Germline V gene lookup returns CDR1 LGHNA and CDR2 YNFKEQ. Trimming took 5 bases from V and 0 from J, leaving 7 bases between them. CDR3 DNA sequence: TGTGCCAGCAGCGGACTATACCAAGAGACCCAGTACTTC. As protein: CASSGLYQETQYF.

The rearrangement joins TRBV5-1 to TRBJ1-1; 10 bases align to TRBD1. V lost 4 bases to trimming and J lost 4 bases; unmatched junction nucleotides: 7. Germline V CDR1 and CDR2: SGHRS, YFSETQ. The CDR3 is made up of 15 amino acids. CDR3 nucleotide sequence: TGCGCCAGCAGCCGGGACAGGGGTGGTGTCACTGAAGCTTTCTTT. Amino acids: CASSRDRGGVTEAFF.

This clonotype was observed a handful of times. The chain has TRBV10-3 and TRBJ2-1; D call uncertain. V dropped 1 base and J dropped 7 bases, with 5 bases sitting between them. From germline, CDR1 is ENHRY and CDR2 SYGVKD. The CDR3 has 12 amino acids. In DNA form, the CDR3 reads TGTGCCATCAGTGAGTGGGCGAATGAGCAGTTCTTC. Translating gives CAISEWANEQFF.

Ten or more counts support this clonotype. The chain couples TRBV29-1 to TRBJ1-4; D gene unclear. Germline assignment: CDR1 SQVTM and CDR2 ANQGSEA. V was trimmed by 1 base and J by 5 bases, leaving 8 bases between them. The CDR3 has 13 residues. The CDR3 reads CSVEVNPNEKLFF. CDR3 DNA sequence: TGCAGCGTTGAAGTCAACCCCAATGAAAAACTGTTTTTT.

This clonotype was picked up a small number of times. J is TRBJ1-5 and V is TRBV20-1; 9 bases match TRBD1. After removal of 3 bases from V and 6 bases from J, the junction contained 9 bases not matched to a gene. The germline gives CDR1 DFQATT, CDR2 SNEGSKA (reference sequence). The CDR3 loop spans 15 amino acids. The CDR3 spells CSARLAGQGVQPQHF. CDR3 nucleotides: TGCAGTGCTAGGTTAGCGGGACAGGGAGTTCAGCCCCAGCATTTT.

This clonotype turned up a few times. This chain joins TRBV20-1 and TRBJ2-7; D gene uncertain. The germline V gene encodes CDR1 DFQATT and CDR2 SNEGSKA (reference sequence). V dropped 1 base and J dropped 7 bases, with 8 bases sitting between them. This CDR3 is 11 amino acids long. The CDR3 region is CSARAGTEQYF. For the CDR3, the DNA is TGCAGTGCTAGAGCAGGTACTGAGCAGTACTTC.

This clonotype was counted a few times. This chain connects TRBV7-2 to TRBJ2-1; 9 bases fit TRBD2. The CDR3 loop spans 17 amino acids. Trimming at V came to 1 base and at J to 7 bases, leaving 11 bases not matched to a gene. Germline CDR1 reads SGHTA; CDR2 reads FQGNSA. The CDR3 coding sequence is TGTGCCAGCAGCTTAGTTGTTATGCGGGGGGGCCTAAATGAGCAGTTCTTC. The encoded protein is CASSLVVMRGGLNEQFF.

The chain couples TRBV24-1 to TRBJ2-1; weak D call: TRBD2 (5 bases). In germline, CDR1 is KGHDR, CDR2 SFDVKD. The CDR3 is 14 residues long. V lost 4 bases and J lost 13, with 19 bases in between. CDR3 nucleotides: TGTGCCACCAGTGACGATGGACTGGTCCAGGAACAGTTCTTC. This sequence encodes CATSDDGLVQEQFF.

This clonotype was seen more than once but under ten times. The rearrangement links TRBV13 to TRBJ2-7; 8 bases are a match to TRBD1. V shed 0 bases, J shed 3 bases, and the junction held 4 bases outside the gene matches. Per the germline V gene, CDR1 is PRHDT and CDR2 is FYEKMQ (reference sequence). This CDR3 is 15 amino acids long. The CDR3 is CASSLGLDRVYEQYF. The CDR3 region has the DNA TGTGCCAGCAGCTTAGGCCTGGACAGGGTCTACGAGCAGTACTTC.

This sequence joins TRBV4-2 and TRBJ1-2; the D is unclear. CDR1 and CDR2 from the germline V gene are LGHNA and YNFKEQ. V gave up 0 bases and J gave up 0 bases, with 11 bases separating them. The CDR3 runs to 16 residues. Here the CDR3 reads CASSQEAGEPNYGYTF. The CDR3 DNA sequence: TGTGCCAGCAGCCAAGAGGCAGGCGAACCTAACTATGGCTACACCTTC.

In its sample, this clonotype was seen a few times. The V and J genes are TRBV3-1 and TRBJ2-1, with 10 bases identical to TRBD2. CDR3 size: 16 residues. CDR1 and CDR2 (germline): LGHDT, YNNKEL (reference sequence). Trimming removed 8 bases from V and 4 bases from J; junction bases left unmatched: 11. CDR3 sequence (DNA): TGTGCCAGCGGCAAACTAGCGGGACGGGGGTACAATGAGCAGTTCTTC. Its protein product is CASGKLAGRGYNEQFF.

Only a few counts were recorded for this clonotype. V is TRBV6-1 and J is TRBJ1-2, with 7 bases identical to TRBD1. The CDR3 contains 15 residues. V dropped 6 bases and J dropped 5; count of bases not matched to a gene: 12. CDR1 is MNHNS and CDR2 is SASEGT in the germline V gene. The CDR3 sequence: CASSHTQGSLYGYTF. The CDR3, as DNA: TGTGCCAGCAGCCATACACAGGGGTCCCTTTATGGCTACACCTTC.

This clonotype was seen at least ten times. J is TRBJ2-1 and V is TRBV5-1; D uncertain. V was pared by 7 bases and J by 8 bases, with 13 bases between. Germline loops: CDR1 SGHRS, CDR2 YFSETQ. This CDR3 region has 12 residues. The CDR3 DNA is TGCGCCAGCGGCAAGGGTTGGGATGAGCAGTTCTTC. This gives the protein CASGKGWDEQFF.

The chain joins TRBV3-1 to TRBJ1-2; 7 bases align to TRBD1. J lost 4 bases, V lost 4 bases, and 6 bases had no gene match. From germline, CDR1 is LGHDT and CDR2 YNNKEL (reference sequence). The CDR3 loop spans 14 amino acids. The CDR3 is CASSPGTDLYGYTF. In nucleotides, the CDR3 is TGTGCCAGCAGCCCCGGGACAGACCTCTATGGCTACACCTTC. Using reference TRBV3-1 and TRBJ1-2 for the parts outside the CDR3, the full variable domain is DTAVSQTPKYLVTQMGNDKSIKCEQNLGHDTMYWYKQDSKKFLKIMFSYNNKELIINETVPNRFSPKSPDKAHLNLHINSLELGDSAVYFCASSPGTDLYGYTFGSGTRLTVV.